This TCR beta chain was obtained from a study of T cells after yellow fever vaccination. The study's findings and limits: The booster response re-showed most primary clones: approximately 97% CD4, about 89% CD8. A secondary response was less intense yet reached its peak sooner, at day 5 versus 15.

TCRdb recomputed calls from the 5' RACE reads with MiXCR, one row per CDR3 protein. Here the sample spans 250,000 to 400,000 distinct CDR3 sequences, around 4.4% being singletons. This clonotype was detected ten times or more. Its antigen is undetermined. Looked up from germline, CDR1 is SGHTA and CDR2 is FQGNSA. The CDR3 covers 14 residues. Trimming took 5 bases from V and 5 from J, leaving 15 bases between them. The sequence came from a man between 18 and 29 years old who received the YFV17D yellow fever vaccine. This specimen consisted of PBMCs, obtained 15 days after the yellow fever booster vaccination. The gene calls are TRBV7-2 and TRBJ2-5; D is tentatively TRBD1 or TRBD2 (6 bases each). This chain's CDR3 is CASSGGPTGETQYF. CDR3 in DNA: TGTGCCAGCAGCGGGGGGCCCACGGGGGAGACCCAGTACTTC. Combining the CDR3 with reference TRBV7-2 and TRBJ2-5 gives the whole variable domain GAGVSQSPSNKVTEKGKDVELRCDPISGHTALYWYRQSLGQGLEFLIYFQGNSAPDKSGLPSDRFSAERTGGSVSTLTIQRTQQEDSAVYLCASSGGPTGETQYFGPGTRLLVL.